The 6 T cell receptor beta chains presented below share a single source sample, sequenced in a study of vaccination and CD4 T cells after COVID-19. No cognate antigen is known for these TCRs. Treatment meaning: approximately nine-day PBMC culture with coronavirus spike peptide pools or control peptides (ViraFEST assay). Sequencing of the DNA from cultured CD4+ T cells was carried out with the Oncomine TCR Beta short-read assay. TCRdb re-called the PCR reads through MiXCR, storing one row per CDR3 protein. The data show 11,000 to 15,000 distinct CDR3 sequences, roughly 50% seen once. Sequencing used CD4+ T cells from blood, cultured in vitro. The receptor source for this set is a human donor who had recovered from COVID-19.

This clonotype was observed once. V usage is TRBV10-3 and J usage is TRBJ2-2; D perhaps matches TRBD1 (5 bases). The V gene's germline CDR1 is ENHRY and CDR2 SYGVKD. Trimming took 4 bases from V and 0 from J, leaving 9 bases between them. This CDR3 has 15 amino acids. CDR3 DNA: TGTGCCATCAGTGGGAAGGGGTCGAACACCGGGGAGCTGTTTTTT. Its protein product is CAISGKGSNTGELFF.

This clonotype was seen only a few times. The chain joins TRBV19 to TRBJ1-2, with unresolved D. The CDR3 is made up of 13 amino acids. The germline CDR1 and CDR2 sequences are LNHDA and SQIVND (reference sequence). The germline V and J ends were trimmed by 3 bases and 2 bases, with 7 bases remaining between them. DNA for the CDR3: TGTGCCAGTAGTATCCCGGAGAACTATGGCTACACCTTC. It encodes CASSIPENYGYTF.

The chain employs TRBV12-3 or TRBV12-4 and TRBJ1-5, with 8 bases aligning to TRBD1. After removal of 5 bases from V and 4 bases from J, the junction contained 4 bases not matched to a gene. CDR3 length equals 14 residues. CDR3 protein: CASSPTGGNQPQHF. CDR3 DNA: TGTGCCAGCAGTCCAACAGGGGGGAATCAGCCCCAGCATTTT.

In its sample, this clonotype was seen a few times. The chain links TRBV15 to TRBJ2-5, with D tentatively TRBD1 (6 bases). Between the trimmed V and J ends, which lost 2 bases and 3 bases, there was a span of 13 bases. This CDR3 is 15 amino acids long. Looked up from germline, CDR1 is LNHNV and CDR2 is YYDKDF (reference sequence). As DNA, the CDR3 is TGTGCCACCAGCAGAAGACAGGTTGTGGAAGAGACCCAGTACTTC. It yields the protein CATSRRQVVEETQYF.

The J gene is TRBJ2-1, the V gene TRBV24-1; 8 bases line up with TRBD1. The trim removed 11 bases at V and 2 bases at J, leaving 4 bases unmatched. Germline CDR1 and CDR2: KGHDR and SFDVKD. The CDR3 loop spans 13 amino acids. DNA of the CDR3: TGTGCCATTACAGGGGGACCCTACAATGAGCAGTTCTTC. It encodes CAITGGPYNEQFF.

The chain uses TRBV5-1 and TRBJ2-3; TRBD2 agrees at 9 bases. The germline CDR1 and CDR2 sequences are SGHRS and YFSETQ. The CDR3 loop spans 18 amino acids. After removal of 4 bases from V and 3 bases from J, the junction contained 15 bases not matched to a gene. The CDR3 loop is CASSEESSGRSGTDTQYF. The CDR3 DNA follows: TGCGCCAGCAGCGAGGAAAGTAGCGGGAGAAGTGGAACAGATACGCAGTATTTT.